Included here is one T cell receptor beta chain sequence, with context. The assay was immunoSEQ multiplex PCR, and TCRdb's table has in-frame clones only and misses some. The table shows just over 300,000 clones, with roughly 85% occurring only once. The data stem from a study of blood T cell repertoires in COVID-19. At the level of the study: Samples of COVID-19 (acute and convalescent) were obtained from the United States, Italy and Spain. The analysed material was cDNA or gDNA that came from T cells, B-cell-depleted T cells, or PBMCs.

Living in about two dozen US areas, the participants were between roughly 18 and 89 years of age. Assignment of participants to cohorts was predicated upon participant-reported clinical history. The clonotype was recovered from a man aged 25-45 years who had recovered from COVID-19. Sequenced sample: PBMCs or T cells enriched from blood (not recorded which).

The CDR3: CASSFVFDGYTF. The DNA for the CDR3 is TGTGCCAGCAGCTTTGTCTTCGATGGCTACACCTTC. V is TRBV7-2 and J is TRBJ1-2, with D unresolved. The CDR3 sequence is 12 residues long. The ends were cut back, 3 bases at V and 6 bases at J, with 8 bases in the middle. The germline V gene has CDR1 SGHTA and CDR2 FQGNSA.